These 4 T cell receptor beta chains came from one sample sequenced in a study of beta chain features in type 1 diabetes. General study points: Shortening that was moderate but significant affected the TCRB CDR3s of Type 1 diabetes patients in all four CD4+ subsets.

Reverse transcribing all isolated RNA meant expressed TCRB transcripts were sequenced. TCRdb's table, derived via immunoSEQ multiplex PCR, lists solely in-frame clones and lacks some. Among more than 100,000 clones listed, less than 20% were seen once. These receptors have no identified antigens. Input material: central memory CD4+ T cells from blood. All receptors come from a man aged 25 to 40 with type 1 diabetes.

This clone has more than one count but fewer than ten. The J gene is TRBJ2-5, the V gene TRBV29-1, with TRBD2 matching 7 bases. The V gene's germline CDR1 is SQVTM and CDR2 ANQGSEA. Trimming at V came to 6 bases and at J to 2 bases, leaving 12 bases not matched to a gene. The CDR3 is 15 residues long. The CDR3 region is CSVQPGGGLQETQYF. CDR3 in DNA: TGCAGCGTCCAACCAGGCGGGGGACTTCAAGAGACCCAGTACTTC.

The chain uses TRBV7-2 and TRBJ2-2; TRBD1 matches at 7 bases. V lost 5 bases, J lost 5 bases, and 11 bases stayed unmatched. From germline, CDR1 is SGHTA and CDR2 FQGNSA. This CDR3 contains 16 residues. The CDR3 here is CASSPVPRGQTGELFF. DNA of the CDR3: TGTGCCAGCAGCCCGGTGCCAAGGGGGCAAACCGGGGAGCTGTTTTTT.

The chain joins TRBV7-2 to TRBJ2-7; TRBD1 matches 10 bases. The trim removed 5 bases at V and 5 bases at J, leaving 3 bases unmatched. CDR1 and CDR2 from the germline V gene are SGHTA and FQGNSA. The CDR3 runs 13 residues. The CDR3 coding sequence is TGTGCCAGCAGCGGACAGGGGGGGAACGAGCAGTACTTC. It encodes CASSGQGGNEQYF.

The J gene is TRBJ2-2, the V gene TRBV29-1; a possible D gene is TRBD1 (5 bases). Germline CDR1 is SQVTM and CDR2 is ANQGSEA. There are 13 residues in the CDR3. V lost 5 bases to trimming and J lost 7 bases, with 14 bases between them. The CDR3 sequence: CSVIQGIVGELFF. The CDR3 DNA reads as TGCAGCGTTATCCAGGGAATCGTCGGGGAGCTGTTTTTT.